These 30 T cell receptor beta chains came from one sample sequenced in a study of blood T cell repertoires in COVID-19. The data were produced by immunoSEQ multiplex PCR, yet TCRdb's version contains in-frame clones alone and is incomplete. The data contain around 330,000 clones, 80% to 90% of them singletons. The source material was PBMCs or T cells enriched from blood (not recorded which). These receptors were taken from a woman between 18 and 30 years old who had recovered from COVID-19.

The chain links TRBV7-3 to TRBJ1-6; 10 bases fit TRBD1. The junction had 5 bases not matched to a gene; V was cut back by 4 bases and J by 14 bases. The CDR3 consists of 13 residues. Germline V gives CDR1 SGHTA, CDR2 FQGTGA. The CDR3 sequence is CASSYDRGRALHF. The DNA of the CDR3 is TGTGCCAGCAGCTACGACAGGGGGCGAGCCCTCCACTTT. Looking up the rest from reference TRBV7-3 and TRBJ1-6 gives the full variable domain: GAGVSQTPSNKVTEKGKYVELRCDPISGHTALYWYRQSLGQGPEFLIYFQGTGAADDSGLPNDRFFAVRPEGSVSTLKIQRTERGDSAVYLCASSYDRGRALHFGNGTRLTVT.

The sample holds one count of this clone. The V and J genes are TRBV27 and TRBJ2-3; 10 bases fit TRBD2. The CDR3 has 16 amino acids. Germline-derived CDR1 and CDR2 are MNHEY and SMNVEV (reference sequence). J gave up 2 bases and V 7 bases, and 9 bases lay outside the gene matches. CDR3 loop: CASKLAGSLYTDTQYF. CDR3 DNA: TGTGCCAGCAAACTAGCGGGGTCCCTCTACACAGATACGCAGTATTTT.

CDR3 protein: CSVLLAGGFTGELFF. In DNA form, the CDR3 reads TGCAGCGTTCTGCTAGCGGGGGGGTTCACCGGGGAGCTGTTTTTT. The chain couples TRBV29-1 to TRBJ2-2; 12 bases are a match to TRBD2. This CDR3 region has 15 residues. V shed 5 bases and J 4 bases; nucleotides not matched to a gene: 5. The germline V gene encodes CDR1 SQVTM and CDR2 ANQGSEA.

This sequence joins TRBV7-2 and TRBJ1-2, with a possible D match to TRBD1 (5 bases). CDR1 and CDR2 (germline): SGHTA, FQGNSA. The CDR3 loop spans 15 amino acids. V was cut by 5 bases and J by 5 bases, with 18 bases left in between. CDR3 amino acids: CASSLSEGAPYGYTF. DNA for the CDR3: TGTGCCAGCAGCCTATCAGAAGGGGCTCCTTATGGCTACACCTTC. Using reference TRBV7-2 and TRBJ1-2 for the parts outside the CDR3, the full variable domain is GAGVSQSPSNKVTEKGKDVELRCDPISGHTALYWYRQSLGQGLEFLIYFQGNSAPDKSGLPSDRFSAERTGGSVSTLTIQRTQQEDSAVYLCASSLSEGAPYGYTFGSGTRLTVV.

J is TRBJ1-5 and V is TRBV5-1; D remains unclear. V was trimmed by 0 bases and J by 6 bases, leaving 4 bases between them. CDR1 is SGHRS and CDR2 is YFSETQ in the germline V gene. The CDR3 has 12 residues. The CDR3 nucleotides are TGCGCCAGCAGCTTGGTCGGTCAGCCCCAGCATTTT. This translates into CASSLVGQPQHF.

The V gene is TRBV27, the J gene TRBJ2-1; 11 bases line up with TRBD2. The germline gives CDR1 MNHEY, CDR2 SMNVEV (reference sequence). V lost 4 bases and J lost 4; bases outside the gene matches: 3. The CDR3 contains 15 residues. This CDR3 is CASSSIAGGYNEQFF. The CDR3 DNA reads TGTGCCAGCAGTTCTATAGCGGGGGGGTACAATGAGCAGTTCTTC.

This clone was seen only a few times. The chain uses TRBV7-3 and TRBJ2-1; 7 nucleotides line up with TRBD1. The germline CDR1 and CDR2 sequences are SGHTA and FQGTGA. The CDR3 consists of 15 residues. Trimming at V came to 8 bases and at J to 4 bases, leaving 11 bases not matched to a gene. CDR3 sequence (DNA): TGTGCCAGCGGAAGGGGGCCAGCGGAGTACAATGAGCAGTTCTTC. This encodes CASGRGPAEYNEQFF.

This sequence joins TRBV12-3 or TRBV12-4 and TRBJ1-2; maybe TRBD1 (5 bases). The CDR3 has 13 residues. Trimming left V 1 base short and J 6 bases short, with 9 bases between. The CDR3 coding sequence is TGTGCCAGCAGTTTAGAGCGACAGAATGGCTACACCTTC. Protein sequence: CASSLERQNGYTF.

The chain combines TRBV18 with TRBJ1-5; no firm D call. The CDR3 sequence is 15 residues long. Germline assignment: CDR1 KGHSH and CDR2 LQKENI. The germline V and J ends were trimmed by 4 bases and 3 bases, with 13 bases remaining between them. The CDR3 reads CASSRYGGNNQPQHF. CDR3 bases: TGTGCCAGCTCACGCTACGGAGGGAACAATCAGCCCCAGCATTTT.

V gene TRBV19 combines with J gene TRBJ1-1; D perhaps matches TRBD1 (6 bases). V was trimmed by 8 bases and J by 1 base, leaving 20 bases between them. The V gene's germline CDR1 is LNHDA and CDR2 SQIVND (reference sequence). This CDR3 is 16 amino acids long. The CDR3, as DNA: TGTGCCAGTCATCCAGCTCCGGGACAACCGAACACTGAAGCTTTCTTT. Translating it yields CASHPAPGQPNTEAFF.

The chain has TRBV7-9 and TRBJ2-2; the match to TRBD1 covers 10 bases. J was trimmed by 4 bases and V by 8 bases; bases with no gene match: 4. CDR1 SEHNR and CDR2 FQNEAQ come from the germline V gene (reference sequence). The CDR3 is 14 amino acids. The CDR3 DNA sequence: TGTGCCAGCGCCAGGACAGGGGGCACCGGGGAGCTGTTTTTT. Translating it yields CASARTGGTGELFF.

Only a few counts were recorded for this clone. The chain employs TRBV3-1 (or the pseudogene TRBV3-2) and TRBJ1-1; 9 bases are shared with TRBD1. V was pared by 3 bases and J by 3 bases, with 5 bases of the junction left unmatched. CDR3 length: 15 amino acids. Germline CDR1 and CDR2: LGHDT and YNNKEL (reference sequence). This CDR3 reads CASSQGQGWDTEAFF. Written as DNA, the CDR3 is TGTGCCAGCAGCCAGGGACAGGGCTGGGACACTGAAGCTTTCTTT.

The chain uses TRBV6-5 and TRBJ1-2; 8 positions match TRBD1. There are 15 residues in the CDR3. V shed 0 bases, J shed 7 bases, and the junction held 7 bases outside the gene matches. Germline V gene sequence: CDR1 MNHEY, CDR2 SVGAGI. The CDR3: CASSYSYRGSGGYTF. The DNA for the CDR3 is TGTGCCAGCAGTTACTCTTACAGGGGGAGTGGTGGCTACACCTTC.

The chain uses TRBV7-3 and TRBJ2-1; 7 positions match TRBD1. Germline assignment: CDR1 SGHTA and CDR2 FQGTGA. The CDR3 extends over 13 amino acids. V dropped 3 bases and J dropped 8; count of bases not matched to a gene: 4. CDR3 sequence: CASSFSQGDEQFF. CDR3 DNA sequence: TGTGCCAGCAGCTTTAGTCAGGGGGATGAGCAGTTCTTC. The full variable domain, rest sourced from reference TRBV7-3 and TRBJ2-1, is GAGVSQTPSNKVTEKGKYVELRCDPISGHTALYWYRQSLGQGPEFLIYFQGTGAADDSGLPNDRFFAVRPEGSVSTLKIQRTERGDSAVYLCASSFSQGDEQFFGPGTRLTVL.

The chain combines TRBV5-4 with TRBJ2-5; possible D gene TRBD2, 6 bases. Germline loops: CDR1 SGHNT, CDR2 YYREEE (reference sequence). V was cut by 7 bases and J by 5 bases, with 21 bases left in between. This CDR3 region has 15 residues. The CDR3 coding sequence is TGTGCCAGCGCCGAGGTCGACGGGAGCTTTGAGACCCAGTACTTC. It yields the protein CASAEVDGSFETQYF.

Details on this clone: Other DNA sequences in this sample translate to the same CDR3. The genes are TRBV19 and TRBJ1-2; D is unclear. V lost 5 bases and J lost 8, with 9 bases in between. Germline CDR1 reads LNHDA; CDR2 reads SQIVND (reference sequence). The CDR3 loop spans 11 amino acids. CDR3 protein: CASSSPGGYTF. In DNA, the CDR3 is TGTGCCAGTAGTTCCCCCGGGGGCTACACCTTC.

The J gene is TRBJ2-3, the V gene TRBV6-2 or TRBV6-3, with 9 bases lining up with TRBD2. The V segment lost 2 bases and the J segment 2 bases; nucleotides outside the gene matches: 20. This CDR3 has 21 residues. From germline, CDR1 is MNHEY and CDR2 SVGEGT. This CDR3 is CASSYARTGTSWQVNTDTQYF. Here the CDR3 DNA reads TGTGCCAGCAGTTACGCAAGAACCGGGACTAGCTGGCAGGTTAACACAGATACGCAGTATTTT.

The chain combines TRBV7-2 with TRBJ2-1, with 11 positions matching TRBD2. CDR1 and CDR2 (germline): SGHTA, FQGNSA. V trimming: 1 base; J trimming: 4 bases; junction bases outside the gene matches: 9. This CDR3 has 18 amino acids. In nucleotides, the CDR3 is TGTGCCAGCAGCTTAGTTTCGGGTACTAGCGGGGGATACAATGAGCAGTTCTTC. This encodes CASSLVSGTSGGYNEQFF. The whole variable domain, remainder taken from reference TRBV7-2 and TRBJ2-1, is GAGVSQSPSNKVTEKGKDVELRCDPISGHTALYWYRQSLGQGLEFLIYFQGNSAPDKSGLPSDRFSAERTGGSVSTLTIQRTQQEDSAVYLCASSLVSGTSGGYNEQFFGPGTRLTVL.

This chain joins TRBV3-1 (or the pseudogene TRBV3-2) and TRBJ1-4; 7 bases line up with TRBD1. There are 16 residues in the CDR3. CDR1 and CDR2 (germline): LGHDT, YNNKEL (reference sequence). V was pared by 5 bases and J by 0 bases, with 6 bases of the junction left unmatched. The CDR3 reads CASSNTGEATNEKLFF. CDR3 DNA: TGTGCCAGCAGCAATACAGGGGAAGCAACTAATGAAAAACTGTTTTTT.

The chain joins TRBV12-5 to TRBJ1-6; 7 positions match TRBD1. The CDR3 sequence is 13 residues long. V lost 7 bases, J lost 10 bases, and 7 bases stayed unmatched. The germline V gene has CDR1 LGHNT and CDR2 FRNRAP. The CDR3 here is CASAAGGRSPLHF. In DNA form, the CDR3 reads TGTGCTAGTGCCGCAGGGGGAAGGTCACCCCTCCACTTT.

The genes are TRBV4-3 and TRBJ2-3; 14 nucleotides line up with TRBD2. Germline V gene data show CDR1 as LGHNA and CDR2 as YSLEER. The V gene end was trimmed by 4 bases and the J gene end by 1 base; junction bases not matched to a gene: 4. This CDR3 is 17 amino acids long. CDR3 protein: CASSLTSGGAGTDTQYF. CDR3 DNA: TGCGCCAGCAGCCTGACTAGCGGGGGGGCCGGCACAGATACGCAGTATTTT.

This clone came up once. J is TRBJ2-2 and V is TRBV5-1, with a possible D match to TRBD1 (6 bases). The CDR3 covers 18 residues. Germline V lookup: CDR1 SGHRS, CDR2 YFSETQ. V dropped 1 base and J dropped 7 bases, with 23 bases sitting between them. The CDR3 loop is CASSLSTGWPYDGGELFF. For the CDR3, the DNA is TGCGCCAGCAGCTTGTCCACAGGGTGGCCCTATGATGGCGGGGAGCTGTTTTTT. The full variable domain, rest sourced from reference TRBV5-1 and TRBJ2-2, is KAGVTQTPRYLIKTRGQQVTLSCSPISGHRSVSWYQQTPGQGLQFLFEYFSETQRNKGNFPGRFSGRQFSNSRSEMNVSTLELGDSALYLCASSLSTGWPYDGGELFFGEGSRLTVL.

This rearrangement joins TRBV7-3 to TRBJ2-1; the match to TRBD2 covers 10 bases. This CDR3 is built from 15 residues. CDR1 and CDR2 (germline): SGHTA, FQGTGA. With V trimmed by 5 bases and J by 3 bases, 4 bases remained unmatched. The CDR3: CASSPVAGGYNEQFF. The CDR3 DNA reads as TGTGCCAGCAGCCCCGTAGCGGGGGGCTACAATGAGCAGTTCTTC.

The chain employs TRBV30 and TRBJ2-7; the D is unclear. CDR1 is GTSNPN, CDR2 SVGIG, per germline (reference sequence). V lost 3 bases, J lost 1 base, and 19 bases lay in between. The CDR3 spans 16 residues. CDR3 DNA sequence: TGTGCCTGGAGGTCCACCCGACTCCCACTATCCTACGAGCAGTACTTC. Its protein is CAWRSTRLPLSYEQYF.

This chain links TRBV2 with TRBJ2-7; D perhaps matches TRBD2 (5 bases). CDR3 length equals 14 residues. CDR1 is SNHLY and CDR2 is FYNNEI in the germline V gene. V was shortened by 7 bases and J by 2 bases, with 15 bases between the two germline ends. CDR3 nucleotide sequence: TGTGCCAGCATTCAATCCGAGGGCCCCTACGAGCAGTACTTC. This translates into CASIQSEGPYEQYF.

This clone was detected only once. The sample has other DNA sequences that encode this CDR3 too. This rearrangement joins TRBV18 to TRBJ2-7; 8 nucleotides align to TRBD1. Losses at the gene ends were 2 bases for V and 3 bases for J; bases not matched to a gene: 0. Germline V CDR1 and CDR2: KGHSH, LQKENI. The CDR3 is 13 amino acids. The CDR3 DNA follows: TGTGCCAGCTCACCAACAGGGGGCTACGAGCAGTACTTC. Its protein is CASSPTGGYEQYF.

J is TRBJ1-1 and V is TRBV25-1; D gene unclear. CDR1 MGHDK and CDR2 SYGVNS come from the germline V gene. The CDR3 is 12 amino acids. The V end was cut by 6 bases, the J end by 8 bases, with 13 bases between. As DNA, the CDR3 is TGTGCCAGCAGAGCTGGAGGGCCAGAAGCTTTCTTT. As protein: CASRAGGPEAFF.

This clone occurred once. The chain carries TRBV10-3 and TRBJ1-2, with a tentative D call TRBD1 (5 bases). Germline assignment: CDR1 ENHRY and CDR2 SYGVKD. Trimming took off 3 bases at V and 8 bases at J, with 22 bases between the two ends. The CDR3 extends over 16 amino acids. The CDR3 DNA reads TGTGCCATCAGTGATATCGGGCTTCGGGGCGCGGGGGGCTACACCTTC. Protein sequence: CAISDIGLRGAGGYTF.

The chain has TRBV2 and TRBJ1-5; a possible D gene is TRBD1 (6 bases). V lost 7 bases and J 4 bases, leaving 17 bases between the germline ends. CDR1 and CDR2 (germline): SNHLY, FYNNEI. The length of the CDR3 is 15 residues. The CDR3 DNA reads as TGTGCCAGCACCGACCAGCTAACAGGGAATCAGCCCCAGCATTTT. It specifies CASTDQLTGNQPQHF.

The rearrangement joins TRBV21-1 to TRBJ2-1; the D segment call TRBD2 is taken from the table without a DNA check. TRBV21-1 is given as a pseudogene. The CDR3 sequence is 13 residues long. The CDR3 sequence is CASSKGGDNEQFF. Here the CDR3 DNA reads TGTGCCAGCAGCAAAGGCGGCGACAATGAGCAGTTCTTC.